Following are 17 T cell receptor beta chains from one sample sequenced in a study. Using its own MiXCR run on the RT-PCR reads, TCRdb lists one record per CDR3 protein. Of hundreds of thousands of distinct CDR3 sequences in the sample, more than 13% are singletons; the top ten hold roughly 3.9%. Input material: memory CD4+ T cells from blood. The receptors were gathered from a female donor in good health, serving as a healthy control.

This clonotype was picked up a small number of times. This rearrangement joins TRBV11-2 to TRBJ2-3; D remains ambiguous. Trimming pared 5 bases from V and 8 bases from J, leaving 11 bases between. This CDR3 has 12 residues. Germline V CDR1 and CDR2: SGHAT, FQNNGV. DNA for the CDR3: TGTGCCAGCAGCCCCCCTGTGGGTACGCAGTATTTT. This sequence encodes CASSPPVGTQYF. The full variable domain, in which reference TRBV11-2 and TRBJ2-3 provide the parts outside the CDR3, is EAGVAQSPRYKIIEKRQSVAFWCNPISGHATLYWYQQILGQGPKLLIQFQNNGVVDDSQLPKDRFSAERLKGVDSTLKIQPAKLEDSAVYLCASSPPVGTQYFGPGTRLTVL.

This clonotype was counted only a few times. The J gene is TRBJ1-6, the V gene TRBV5-1; D perhaps matches TRBD1 (6 bases). V shed 0 bases and J shed 9 bases, with 13 bases lying between them. This CDR3 comprises 15 residues. The germline gives CDR1 SGHRS, CDR2 YFSETQ. The CDR3 DNA follows: TGCGCCAGCAGCTTGGTCAGGGGCGGAGGTTCACCCCTCCACTTT. Protein sequence: CASSLVRGGGSPLHF. Full variable domain (outside the CDR3, taken from reference TRBV5-1 and TRBJ1-6): KAGVTQTPRYLIKTRGQQVTLSCSPISGHRSVSWYQQTPGQGLQFLFEYFSETQRNKGNFPGRFSGRQFSNSRSEMNVSTLELGDSALYLCASSLVRGGGSPLHFGNGTRLTVT.

This clonotype showed up many times. The CDR3 DNA reads TGTGCCAGCAGTTACCATGTACAGGGTGAGCAGTTCTTC. It codes for CASSYHVQGEQFF. V gene TRBV6-6 combines with J gene TRBJ2-1; possible D gene TRBD1, 6 bases. The V gene lost 2 bases and the J gene lost 9 bases, with 11 bases spanning the gap. CDR1 MNHNY and CDR2 SVGAGI come from the germline V gene (reference sequence). CDR3 length: 13 residues.

This chain links TRBV20-1 with TRBJ1-4, with D unclear. Trimming removed 3 bases at V and 8 bases at J, with 4 bases between. This CDR3 contains 10 residues. Germline CDR1 and CDR2: DFQATT and SNEGSKA (reference sequence). CDR3 sequence (DNA): TGCAGTGCTAGTTCCGAAAAACTGTTTTTT. Residues: CSASSEKLFF.

The chain is built from TRBV6-2 or TRBV6-3 and TRBJ1-6; TRBD1 agrees at 9 bases. The germline CDR1 and CDR2 sequences are MNHEY and SVGEGT. The J segment lost 10 bases and the V segment lost 6 bases, leaving 13 bases of the junction unmatched. CDR3 size: 16 residues. The CDR3 here is CASSPNTGQGWSPLHF. The CDR3 region has the DNA TGTGCCAGCAGCCCCAACACCGGACAGGGGTGGTCACCCCTCCACTTT.

This clonotype has just a few counts. This sequence joins TRBV7-2 and TRBJ2-1; 7 positions match TRBD1. From germline, CDR1 is SGHTA and CDR2 FQGNSA. Unmatched junction bases numbered 17, after V lost 4 bases and J lost 11 bases. The CDR3 consists of 16 residues. The DNA of the CDR3 is TGTGCCAGCAGCTGGACCCTTGGGACAGCGTCTCCTAAGCAGTTCTTC. Residues: CASSWTLGTASPKQFF.

This clonotype was found a few times. CDR3 nucleotide sequence: TGTGCCAGCAGCTTAGCGGCTAGCTTCAATGGGAATGAGCAGTTCTTC. Protein product: CASSLAASFNGNEQFF. The chain has TRBV11-2 and TRBJ2-1; D may be TRBD2 (5 bases). CDR3 length equals 16 residues. The germline CDR1 and CDR2 sequences are SGHAT and FQNNGV. V was shortened by 1 base and J by 7 bases, with 17 bases between the two germline ends.

This clonotype was observed at least ten times. This chain uses TRBV20-1 with TRBJ2-3, with 9 bases aligning to TRBD2. J was trimmed by 2 bases and V by 4 bases; bases with no gene match: 1. This CDR3 has 13 amino acids. CDR1 is DFQATT and CDR2 is SNEGSKA in the germline V gene (reference sequence). Here the CDR3 reads CSATSGNTDTQYF. DNA of the CDR3: TGCAGTGCTACTAGCGGGAACACAGATACGCAGTATTTT.

This clonotype was counted only a few times. This sequence joins TRBV20-1 and TRBJ1-2; D uncertain. Germline V gene sequence: CDR1 DFQATT, CDR2 SNEGSKA (reference sequence). V was pared by 2 bases and J by 8 bases, with 15 bases between. The CDR3 consists of 13 residues. The CDR3 DNA sequence: TGCAGTGCTAGACCTGGGGAGACGGGCGGCTACACCTTC. Amino acid sequence: CSARPGETGGYTF.

A few counts support this clonotype. The rearrangement joins TRBV5-6 to TRBJ2-2; D is undetermined. Germline CDR1 is SGHDT and CDR2 is YYEEEE. V dropped 1 base and J dropped 1 base, with 5 bases sitting between them. CDR3 length equals 14 residues. CDR3 loop: CASSLLQNTGELFF. Here the CDR3 DNA reads TGTGCCAGCAGCTTGCTACAGAACACCGGGGAGCTGTTTTTT. The whole variable domain, filled in from reference TRBV5-6 and TRBJ2-2, reads DAGVTQSPTHLIKTRGQQVTLRCSPKSGHDTVSWYQQALGQGPQFIFQYYEEEERQRGNFPDRFSGHQFPNYSSELNVNALLLGDSALYLCASSLLQNTGELFFGEGSRLTVL.

This clonotype was counted ten times or more. The chain is built from TRBV10-3 and TRBJ1-1, with 7 positions matching TRBD1. The CDR3 runs 12 residues. V lost 8 bases to trimming and J lost 2 bases; unmatched junction nucleotides: 2. From germline, CDR1 is ENHRY and CDR2 SYGVKD. Here the CDR3 DNA reads TGTGCCATCGGGACAGTAAACACTGAAGCTTTCTTT. This gives the protein CAIGTVNTEAFF.

This clonotype appeared many times. The chain is built from TRBV5-1 and TRBJ1-2; D not certain. V lost 7 bases to trimming and J lost 5 bases, with 18 bases between them. Germline values: CDR1 SGHRS, CDR2 YFSETQ. This CDR3 is built from 14 residues. CDR3 loop: CASSSNTEFYGYTF. The CDR3 DNA reads TGCGCCAGCTCTTCCAATACTGAATTTTATGGCTACACCTTC.

The CDR3 bases are TGTGCCATCTCCATTAGCGGGACTTCCTACGAGCAGTACTTC. Translated: CAISISGTSYEQYF. This chain uses TRBV10-3 with TRBJ2-7, with 8 bases matching TRBD2. Germline-derived CDR1 and CDR2 are ENHRY and SYGVKD. V shed 8 bases and J 1 base; nucleotides not matched to a gene: 7. CDR3 length: 14 residues.

This clonotype was observed many times. J is TRBJ2-7 and V is TRBV15, with 8 bases aligning to TRBD1. This CDR3 region has 14 residues. V lost 5 bases and J lost 3; bases outside the gene matches: 6. Germline V CDR1 and CDR2: LNHNV, YYDKDF (reference sequence). CDR3 nucleotides: TGTGCCACCAGCGCGGACAGGGCAATCTACGAGCAGTACTTC. Protein product: CATSADRAIYEQYF.

This clonotype occurred a few times. The gene calls are TRBV28 and TRBJ2-7; 10 positions agree with TRBD2. The J segment lost 7 bases and the V segment lost 7 bases, leaving 10 bases of the junction unmatched. The V gene's germline CDR1 is MDHEN and CDR2 SYDVKM. This CDR3 contains 14 residues. CDR3 coding DNA: TGTGCCAGCATTCCTAGCGGGAGCTTCTGGGAGCAGTACTTC. Its translation: CASIPSGSFWEQYF.

The chain carries TRBV5-1 and TRBJ1-4, with D perhaps TRBD1 (5 bases). With 0 bases removed from V and 2 bases from J, the gap between germline ends came to 8 bases. This CDR3 spans 15 amino acids. Germline CDR1 and CDR2: SGHRS and YFSETQ. The CDR3 bases are TGCGCCAGCAGCTTGGCAGGGACGACTAATGAAAAACTGTTTTTT. The encoded protein is CASSLAGTTNEKLFF.

The V and J genes are TRBV28 and TRBJ1-3, with 7 bases matching TRBD1. The length of the CDR3 is 16 residues. The germline V gene encodes CDR1 MDHEN and CDR2 SYDVKM. Trimming took 6 bases from V and 2 from J; bases not matched to a gene: 10. The DNA for the CDR3 is TGTGCCAGCAGCGCCGGTGGGACAGTACCTGGAAACACCATATATTTT. This translates into CASSAGGTVPGNTIYF.